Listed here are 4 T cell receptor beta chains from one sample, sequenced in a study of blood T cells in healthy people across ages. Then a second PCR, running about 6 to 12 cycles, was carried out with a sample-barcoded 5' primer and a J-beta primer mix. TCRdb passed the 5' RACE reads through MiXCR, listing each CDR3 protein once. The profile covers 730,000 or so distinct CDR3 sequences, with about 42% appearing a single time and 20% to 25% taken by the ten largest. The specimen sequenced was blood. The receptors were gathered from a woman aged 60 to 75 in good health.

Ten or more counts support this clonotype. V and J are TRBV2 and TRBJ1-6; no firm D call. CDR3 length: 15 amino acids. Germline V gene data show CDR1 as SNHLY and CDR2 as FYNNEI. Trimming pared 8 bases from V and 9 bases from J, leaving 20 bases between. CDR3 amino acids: CASRPYLERGSPLHF. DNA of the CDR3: TGTGCCAGCCGACCATACCTAGAGCGGGGTTCACCCCTCCACTTT.

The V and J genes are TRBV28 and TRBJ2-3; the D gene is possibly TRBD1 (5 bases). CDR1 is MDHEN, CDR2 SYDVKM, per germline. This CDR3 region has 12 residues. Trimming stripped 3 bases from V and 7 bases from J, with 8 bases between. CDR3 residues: CASSFGQNTQYF. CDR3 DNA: TGTGCCAGCAGTTTCGGACAAAATACGCAGTATTTT.

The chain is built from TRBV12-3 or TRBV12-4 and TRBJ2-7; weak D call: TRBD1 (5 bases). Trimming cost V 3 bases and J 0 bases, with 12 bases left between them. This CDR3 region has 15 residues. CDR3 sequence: CASSLGQVNSYEQYF. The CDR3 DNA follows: TGTGCCAGCAGTTTGGGGCAGGTAAACTCCTACGAGCAGTACTTC.

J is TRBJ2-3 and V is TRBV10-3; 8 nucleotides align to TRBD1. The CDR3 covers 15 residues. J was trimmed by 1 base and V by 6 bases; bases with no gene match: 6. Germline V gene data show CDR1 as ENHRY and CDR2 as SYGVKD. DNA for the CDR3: TGTGCCATCAGAGAAGGACAGGGTCGCACAGATACGCAGTATTTT. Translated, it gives CAIREGQGRTDTQYF.